The 21 T cell receptor beta chains presented below share a single source sample, sequenced in a study of blood T cell repertoires in COVID-19. Only in-frame clones appear in the TCRdb table, and some are missing; sequencing was by immunoSEQ multiplex PCR. The top ten hold 24% of the sample, which has over 35,000 clones, approximately 80% seen once. The source material was peripheral blood. Source of these receptors: a human donor with acute or convalescent COVID-19. The donor label of this sample is uncertain.

This chain joins TRBV6-2 or TRBV6-3 and TRBJ1-1; 8 bases are shared with TRBD1. Germline trimming cut 0 bases from V and 4 bases from J; bases unmatched to any gene: 4. This CDR3 contains 15 residues. Per germline, CDR1 MNHEY and CDR2 SVGEGT. This CDR3 is CASSYSRTGSTEAFF. In DNA, the CDR3 is TGTGCCAGCAGTTACTCCAGGACAGGGAGCACTGAAGCTTTCTTT.

The chain couples TRBV6-1 to TRBJ2-1, with TRBD2 identical over 7 bases. The V gene end was trimmed by 6 bases and the J gene end by 10 bases; junction bases not matched to a gene: 9. The CDR3 runs 13 residues. CDR1 is MNHNS, CDR2 SASEGT, per germline. Here the CDR3 DNA reads TGTGCCAGCAGCATACTCACTAGCGCAGAGCAGTTCTTC. This gives the protein CASSILTSAEQFF.

This rearrangement joins TRBV24-1 to TRBJ1-1, with 9 bases fitting TRBD1. The V gene end was trimmed by 7 bases and the J gene end by 1 base; junction bases not matched to a gene: 12. The CDR3 totals 17 residues. Germline CDR1 and CDR2: KGHDR and SFDVKD. As DNA, the CDR3 is TGTGCCACCAGCCTCTCGCCGGGACAGGGAACGAACACTGAAGCTTTCTTT. Translation: CATSLSPGQGTNTEAFF.

The genes are TRBV3-1 (or the pseudogene TRBV3-2) and TRBJ2-2; a weak D match, TRBD2 (5 bases). The CDR3 spans 15 residues. Germline V lookup: CDR1 LGHDT, CDR2 YNNKEL (reference sequence). V was clipped by 4 bases and J by 6 bases, with 15 bases between them. As DNA, the CDR3 is TGTGCCAGCAGCCCCCGGGGTAGTCAGGCCGGGGAGCTGTTTTTT. Its protein product is CASSPRGSQAGELFF.

This sequence joins TRBV6-2 or TRBV6-3 and TRBJ2-2; D is perhaps TRBD1 (6 bases). Trimming cost V 6 bases and J 1 base, with 21 bases left between them. From germline, CDR1 is MNHEY and CDR2 SVGEGT. This CDR3 contains 18 residues. CDR3 nucleotide sequence: TGTGCCAGCAGCAACCGCCCGGGACAACTAGGGAACACCGGGGAGCTGTTTTTT. It specifies CASSNRPGQLGNTGELFF.

V and J are TRBV5-8 and TRBJ2-5; no firm D call. This CDR3 region has 13 residues. Germline lookup yields CDR1 SGHTS and CDR2 YDEGEE. V lost 6 bases, J lost 3 bases, and 12 bases lay in between. The CDR3 bases are TGTGCCAGCATCTCACCGCAGGAAGAGACCCAGTACTTC. This sequence encodes CASISPQEETQYF.

V is TRBV7-2 and J is TRBJ2-5; the match to TRBD2 covers 14 bases. The V segment lost 4 bases and the J segment 7 bases; nucleotides outside the gene matches: 8. The CDR3 spans 16 residues. Germline V lookup: CDR1 SGHTA, CDR2 FQGNSA. In DNA form, the CDR3 reads TGTGCCAGCAGCTCCGGACTAGCGGGGGGCGGTAGGACCCAGTACTTC. Translated: CASSSGLAGGGRTQYF.

There are a few counts of this clone. The rearrangement joins TRBV7-6 to TRBJ2-7, with D perhaps TRBD2 (6 bases). The germline V and J ends were trimmed by 5 bases and 6 bases, with 14 bases remaining between them. The CDR3 sequence is 13 residues long. Germline CDR1 is SGHVS and CDR2 is FNYEAQ. The chain's CDR3 is CASSDRRESEQYF. As DNA, the CDR3 is TGTGCCAGCAGCGATAGGAGGGAGTCCGAGCAGTACTTC. Drawing the rest from reference TRBV7-6 and TRBJ2-7, the complete variable domain is GAGVSQSPRYKVTKRGQDVALRCDPISGHVSLYWYRQALGQGPEFLTYFNYEAQQDKSGLPNDRFSAERPEGSISTLTIQRTEQRDSAMYRCASSDRRESEQYFGPGTRLTVT.

This chain joins TRBV11-2 and TRBJ2-3, with 7 bases identical to TRBD1. The germline V gene has CDR1 SGHAT and CDR2 FQNNGV. The CDR3 is made up of 12 amino acids. After removal of 5 bases from V and 9 bases from J, the junction contained 5 bases not matched to a gene. The CDR3 DNA follows: TGTGCCAGCAGCAGACAGGGTGTAACGCAGTATTTT. This codes for CASSRQGVTQYF.

This chain links TRBV4-1 with TRBJ1-6; 8 bases are a match to TRBD1. This CDR3 spans 15 amino acids. Trimming took 4 bases from V and 5 from J; bases not matched to a gene: 4. Per the germline V gene, CDR1 is MGHRA and CDR2 is YSYEKL. CDR3 in amino acids: CASSPTDRDNSPLHF. CDR3 in DNA: TGCGCCAGCAGCCCAACGGACAGGGATAATTCACCCCTCCACTTT.

J is TRBJ2-5 and V is TRBV3-1 (or the pseudogene TRBV3-2), with 10 bases matching TRBD2. The ends lost 1 base at V and 5 bases at J; junction bases unmatched: 7. This CDR3 comprises 16 residues. Per the germline V gene, CDR1 is LGHDT and CDR2 is YNNKEL (reference sequence). The CDR3: CASSQVLAGVIETQYF. The CDR3 nucleotides read TGTGCCAGCAGCCAAGTTCTAGCGGGGGTTATCGAGACCCAGTACTTC.

This rearrangement joins TRBV7-2 to TRBJ2-1, with D hard to call. The CDR3 totals 12 residues. In germline, CDR1 is SGHTA, CDR2 FQGNSA. V gave up 5 bases and J gave up 10 bases, with 12 bases separating them. CDR3: CASSPSFREQFF. CDR3 coding DNA: TGTGCCAGCAGCCCCTCCTTCAGAGAGCAGTTCTTC.

The chain couples TRBV2 to TRBJ1-6, with 9 positions matching TRBD1. This CDR3 is built from 17 residues. Germline V gene sequence: CDR1 SNHLY, CDR2 FYNNEI. With 3 bases clipped from V and 4 bases from J, the junction kept 7 bases outside the gene matches. CDR3 in DNA: TGTGCCAGCAGTGATCCCGGGACAGGGAAGTATAATTCACCCCTCCACTTT. Translating gives CASSDPGTGKYNSPLHF.

This rearrangement joins TRBV12-3 or TRBV12-4 to TRBJ2-1; 7 bases are shared with TRBD1. The V segment lost 6 bases and the J segment 4 bases; nucleotides outside the gene matches: 3. The CDR3 sequence is 13 residues long. CDR3 sequence (DNA): TGTGCCAGCAGCCGGGACAGATACAATGAGCAGTTCTTC. Translating it yields CASSRDRYNEQFF.

CDR3 DNA: TGTGCCAGCGCCGGGACAGGGACCCAAGGGTCACCCCTCCACTTT. Translation: CASAGTGTQGSPLHF. This rearrangement joins TRBV2 to TRBJ1-6; 9 nucleotides align to TRBD1. The junction had 12 bases not matched to a gene; V was cut back by 8 bases and J by 10 bases. The CDR3 has 15 residues. Germline V gene data show CDR1 as SNHLY and CDR2 as FYNNEI.

The CDR3 is CATPGGRGTEAFF. The CDR3 DNA reads as TGTGCCACCCCGGGGGGGCGCGGCACTGAAGCTTTCTTT. This chain joins TRBV6-6 and TRBJ1-1, with D possibly TRBD1 on 6 matching bases. The germline CDR1 and CDR2 sequences are MNHNY and SVGAGI (reference sequence). This CDR3 has 13 residues. Trimming took 10 bases from V and 4 from J, leaving 16 bases between them.

This chain links TRBV7-9 with TRBJ1-3, with 8 nucleotides matching TRBD1. The ends lost 11 bases at V and 2 bases at J; junction bases unmatched: 8. The germline V gene encodes CDR1 SEHNR and CDR2 FQNEAQ (reference sequence). The CDR3 loop spans 14 amino acids. The CDR3 region has the DNA TGTGCCGGTGACAGGGGTTCGACTGGAAACACCATATATTTT. It codes for CAGDRGSTGNTIYF.

CDR3 loop: CASSMGLSSTDTQYF. CDR3 in DNA: TGTGCCAGTAGTATGGGACTCTCTAGCACAGATACGCAGTATTTT. The chain recombines TRBV19 with TRBJ2-3; maybe TRBD2 (6 bases). The CDR3 contains 15 residues. V was trimmed by 3 bases and J by 0 bases, leaving 10 bases between them. Germline assignment: CDR1 LNHDA and CDR2 SQIVND (reference sequence).

The rearrangement joins TRBV28 to TRBJ2-1; D is possibly TRBD1 (6 bases). Looked up from germline, CDR1 is MDHEN and CDR2 is SYDVKM. The V and J ends lost 5 bases and 10 bases respectively, with 21 bases between them. The CDR3 length is 15 residues. The CDR3 coding sequence is TGTGCCAGCAGTCTGGAAAGGACAGTCCTACGGGAGCAGTTCTTC. Translated, it gives CASSLERTVLREQFF.

The gene calls are TRBV11-2 and TRBJ2-7; 14 positions match TRBD2. This CDR3 spans 16 amino acids. V trimming: 3 bases; J trimming: 2 bases; junction bases outside the gene matches: 3. Germline CDR1 and CDR2: SGHAT and FQNNGV. The CDR3 is CASSFGTSGGPYEQYF. The CDR3 bases are TGTGCCAGCAGCTTCGGGACTAGCGGGGGCCCCTACGAGCAGTACTTC.

The chain uses TRBV5-4 and TRBJ2-1; 8 nucleotides agree with TRBD2. Germline trimming cut 4 bases from V and 7 bases from J; bases unmatched to any gene: 4. Per the germline V gene, CDR1 is SGHNT and CDR2 is YYREEE (reference sequence). This CDR3 comprises 13 residues. The CDR3 nucleotides are TGTGCCAGCAGCCCCACTAGCGGTAATGAGCAGTTCTTC. The encoded protein is CASSPTSGNEQFF.